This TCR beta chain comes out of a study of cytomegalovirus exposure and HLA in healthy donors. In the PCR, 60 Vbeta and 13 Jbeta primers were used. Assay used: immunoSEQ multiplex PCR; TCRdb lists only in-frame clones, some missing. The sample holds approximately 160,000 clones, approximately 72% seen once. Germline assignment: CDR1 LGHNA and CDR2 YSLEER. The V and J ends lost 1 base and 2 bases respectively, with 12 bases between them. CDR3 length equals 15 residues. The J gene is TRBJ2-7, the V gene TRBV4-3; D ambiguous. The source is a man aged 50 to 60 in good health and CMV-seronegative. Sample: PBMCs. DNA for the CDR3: TGCGCCAGCAGCCAAGGAGATGGCGGCACCTACGAGCAGTACTTC. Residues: CASSQGDGGTYEQYF.